This record looks at one T cell receptor (beta chain) sequence and its context. As handled by the study authors: Counts of nucleated cells, estimated from reference gene primer amplification, were obtained. TCRdb's copy holds only in-frame clones and misses some; the assay was immunoSEQ multiplex PCR. V and J calls and clone size are given by that table; D and trimming were obtained from the DNA. The sample lists tens of thousands of clones; roughly 87% were seen once. This sample is drawn from a study of blood T cell repertoires in COVID-19. The overall study: COVID-19 samples collected from the United States, Italy and Spain covered acute and convalescent phases. PBMCs, B-cell-depleted T cells, or T cells were the source of the cDNA or gDNA that made up the material.

Germline CDR1 LGHDT, CDR2 YNNKEL (reference sequence). Trimming at V came to 0 bases and at J to 5 bases, leaving 6 bases not matched to a gene. The CDR3 extends over 15 amino acids. The source material was peripheral blood. The chain links TRBV3-1 (or the pseudogene TRBV3-2) to TRBJ2-7, with TRBD1 matching over 8 bases. The receptor comes from a woman aged 45-60 years with active or convalescent COVID-19. CDR3 DNA: TGTGCCAGCAGCCAAGAAGGACAGGGTATCAACGAGCAGTACTTC. Translating gives CASSQEGQGINEQYF.